The source of this T cell receptor (beta chain) is a study of cytomegalovirus exposure and HLA in healthy donors. The PCR used 60 Vbeta and 13 Jbeta primers. TCRdb keeps only in-frame clones here, not all; method: immunoSEQ multiplex PCR. The table lists roughly 180,000 clones, roughly 80% of them singletons, with 1.3% in the top ten. General study results and limits: A later analysis showed TCR association rates differing by HLA locus, peaking at DRB1 and lowest at HLA-C.

The CDR3 has 13 residues. The junction had 9 bases not matched to a gene; V was cut back by 5 bases and J by 11 bases. Germline loops: CDR1 MNHEY, CDR2 SVGAGI. Donors likely had unrecorded immune exposures despite being nominally healthy when sampled. The table lists this clone with a few counts. Its antigen is not known. The sequence derives from a man aged 25-40 years in good health and CMV-seronegative. Sequencing was done on a sample of PBMCs. V and J are TRBV6-5 and TRBJ1-5, with TRBD1 matching 7 bases. CDR3 protein: CASSGQAAGAQHF. The DNA for the CDR3 is TGTGCCAGCAGTGGACAGGCTGCCGGGGCCCAGCATTTT.